This TCR beta chain was recovered during a study of blood T cell repertoires in COVID-19. Turning to the study itself: COVID-19 samples from acute and convalescent phases originated in the United States, Italy and Spain. The cDNA or gDNA used as material had been derived from T cells, B-cell-depleted T cells, or PBMCs.

In the study's own analysis: From reference gene primer amplification, estimates of nucleated cell counts were derived. Sequencing used immunoSEQ multiplex PCR; TCRdb keeps in-frame clones, though not all of them. From that table come the V and J calls and clone size; the DNA was used to work out D and trimming. In the table there are around 70,000 clones, approximately 80% of which are singletons. Germline CDR1 and CDR2: SGHKS and YYEKEE (reference sequence). The J segment lost 14 bases and the V segment lost 2 bases, leaving 7 bases of the junction unmatched. This CDR3 is 12 amino acids long. The chain joins TRBV5-5 to TRBJ2-3, with TRBD1 matching 8 bases. This receptor was identified in a human donor in a cohort sampled during active COVID-19. The specimen was peripheral blood. The CDR3 region has the DNA TGTGCCAGCAGCTTTGACAGGGGTATTTTGTATTTT. It codes for CASSFDRGILYF.